Presented here are 30 T cell receptor beta chains from one specimen sequenced in a study of blood T cell repertoires in COVID-19. Sequenced by immunoSEQ multiplex PCR; TCRdb stores in-frame clones only, minus some. The table lists 90,000 to 120,000 clones, roughly nine tenths of them singletons. The sequencing sample was made of peripheral blood. Source of these receptors: a human donor in a cohort sampled during active COVID-19.

The chain employs TRBV2 and TRBJ1-1; tentatively, D is TRBD1 (6 bases). Germline assignment: CDR1 SNHLY and CDR2 FYNNEI. The V end lost 4 bases, the J end lost 8 bases, and 11 bases lay between the germline ends. The CDR3 is made up of 12 amino acids. The CDR3 coding sequence is TGTGCCAGCAGTGGGGGCAGGGGAGAAGCTTTCTTT. Its translation is CASSGGRGEAFF. Full variable domain (outside the CDR3, taken from reference TRBV2 and TRBJ1-1): EPEVTQTPSHQVTQMGQEVILRCVPISNHLYFYWYRQILGQKVEFLVSFYNNEISEKSEIFDDQFSVERPDGSNFTLKIRSTKLEDSAMYFCASSGGRGEAFFGQGTRLTVV.

The genes are TRBV15 and TRBJ2-7; D is possibly TRBD1 (6 bases). CDR3 size: 14 residues. V gave up 0 bases and J gave up 3 bases, with 9 bases separating them. The germline V gene has CDR1 LNHNV and CDR2 YYDKDF (reference sequence). DNA of the CDR3: TGTGCCACCAGCAGAGAGGGGACATACTACGAGCAGTACTTC. Protein: CATSREGTYYEQYF.

The V call is TRBV7-9, the J call TRBJ1-2, with TRBD1 as a possible D gene (6 bases). Germline V gene sequence: CDR1 SEHNR, CDR2 FQNEAQ (reference sequence). Trimming took off 6 bases at V and 8 bases at J, with 16 bases between the two ends. The CDR3 is 13 amino acids. The CDR3 sequence: CASSPQGPRGYTF. CDR3 nucleotide sequence: TGTGCCAGCAGTCCACAGGGACCTAGGGGCTACACCTTC.

The V gene is TRBV9, the J gene TRBJ2-2; 10 nucleotides agree with TRBD2. CDR3 size: 16 residues. With 0 bases clipped from V and 8 bases from J, the junction kept 7 bases outside the gene matches. Germline V gene data show CDR1 as SGDLS and CDR2 as YYNGEE. The CDR3 DNA follows: TGTGCCAGCAGCGTAGCGGGGACTAGCGATCCTGGGGAGCTGTTTTTT. This gives the protein CASSVAGTSDPGELFF.

This clone was seen just once. This chain connects TRBV10-1 to TRBJ2-3; D possibly corresponds to TRBD2 (5 bases). The V and J ends lost 4 bases and 2 bases respectively, with 7 bases between them. Germline V gene data show CDR1 as WNHNN and CDR2 as SYGVQD (reference sequence). The CDR3 has 13 residues. The CDR3 region has the DNA TGCGCCAGCAGTGCGCGGGTCACAGATACGCAGTATTTT. This codes for CASSARVTDTQYF.

Concerning this clone itself: Other nucleotide sequences from this sample produce the same CDR3. This chain uses TRBV6-5 with TRBJ2-7; 10 bases match TRBD1. Germline CDR1 MNHEY, CDR2 SVGAGI. With V trimmed by 6 bases and J by 4 bases, 3 bases remained unmatched. CDR3 length: 13 residues. This CDR3 is CASRKGQGYEQYF. The CDR3 DNA is TGTGCCAGCAGGAAGGGACAGGGGTACGAGCAGTACTTC.

The V gene is TRBV12-5, the J gene TRBJ2-3, with 10 positions matching TRBD2. This CDR3 comprises 20 residues. The J segment lost 3 bases and the V segment lost 0 bases, leaving 15 bases of the junction unmatched. Looked up from germline, CDR1 is LGHNT and CDR2 is FRNRAP. CDR3: CASGLVLPGLAGVETDTQYF. In DNA, the CDR3 is TGTGCTAGTGGTTTGGTACTCCCCGGGCTAGCGGGAGTGGAGACAGATACGCAGTATTTT.

This chain connects TRBV27 to TRBJ1-1; 8 bases line up with TRBD1. The germline V gene has CDR1 MNHEY and CDR2 SMNVEV (reference sequence). CDR3 length: 17 residues. J gave up 0 bases and V 5 bases, and 11 bases lay outside the gene matches. DNA of the CDR3: TGTGCCAGCAGTACATACAGGGGGTTAGGGATGAACACTGAAGCTTTCTTT. Its protein is CASSTYRGLGMNTEAFF.

J is TRBJ2-7 and V is TRBV5-4, with TRBD2 identical over 10 bases. The CDR3 loop spans 15 amino acids. The J segment lost 2 bases and the V segment lost 4 bases, leaving 6 bases of the junction unmatched. The V gene's germline CDR1 is SGHNT and CDR2 YYREEE (reference sequence). The CDR3 sequence: CASSPATSGAYEQYF. In DNA, the CDR3 is TGTGCCAGCAGCCCAGCAACTAGCGGGGCCTACGAGCAGTACTTC.

The V and J genes are TRBV9 and TRBJ2-1; no definite D call. V was pared by 2 bases and J by 1 base, with 10 bases between. The CDR3 totals 15 residues. The V gene's germline CDR1 is SGDLS and CDR2 YYNGEE. The CDR3 coding sequence is TGTGCCAGCAGCGTGTCCGGTTTTTCCTACAATGAGCAGTTCTTC. It encodes CASSVSGFSYNEQFF. The whole variable domain, filled in from reference TRBV9 and TRBJ2-1, reads DSGVTQTPKHLITATGQRVTLRCSPRSGDLSVYWYQQSLDQGLQFLIQYYNGEERAKGNILERFSAQQFPDLHSELNLSSLELGDSALYFCASSVSGFSYNEQFFGPGTRLTVL.

The CDR3 is CASSLYRTSGREAYEQYF. The CDR3 DNA reads TGTGCCAGCAGCTTATACCGGACTAGCGGGAGGGAGGCCTACGAGCAGTACTTC. The chain uses TRBV13 and TRBJ2-7, with TRBD2 identical over 15 bases. The CDR3 extends over 18 amino acids. V shed 2 bases, J shed 2 bases, and the junction held 7 bases outside the gene matches. Germline V gene data show CDR1 as PRHDT and CDR2 as FYEKMQ (reference sequence).

This chain connects TRBV3-1 (or the pseudogene TRBV3-2) to TRBJ2-1; 10 positions agree with TRBD2. Germline-derived CDR1 and CDR2 are LGHDT and YNNKEL (reference sequence). V gave up 5 bases and J gave up 8 bases; unmatched junction bases: 9. CDR3 length equals 15 residues. CDR3 in DNA: TGTGCCAGCAGCTCTAGCGGGAGCCCTTTCCATGAGCAGTTCTTC. It is translated as CASSSSGSPFHEQFF.

This clone was seen only a few times. J is TRBJ2-7 and V is TRBV10-2, with TRBD2 matching over 9 bases. The V gene end was trimmed by 2 bases and the J gene end by 2 bases; junction bases not matched to a gene: 4. Germline V CDR1 and CDR2: WSHSY, SAAADI. The CDR3 has 15 amino acids. The CDR3 sequence is CASSERREGPYEQYF. In DNA, the CDR3 is TGCGCCAGCAGTGAGAGGCGGGAGGGCCCCTACGAGCAGTACTTC.

The chain combines TRBV5-5 with TRBJ2-6, with 13 bases lining up with TRBD2. With V trimmed by 4 bases and J by 0 bases, 10 bases remained unmatched. Germline values: CDR1 SGHKS, CDR2 YYEKEE (reference sequence). This CDR3 has 20 amino acids. The CDR3 DNA reads as TGTGCCAGCAGCAGACCGGGACTAGCGGGATCCTACTCTGGGGCCAACGTCCTGACTTTC. Translated: CASSRPGLAGSYSGANVLTF. The whole variable domain, filled in from reference TRBV5-5 and TRBJ2-6, reads DAGVTQSPTHLIKTRGQQVTLRCSPISGHKSVSWYQQVLGQGPQFIFQYYEKEERGRGNFPDRFSARQFPNYSSELNVNALLLGDSALYLCASSRPGLAGSYSGANVLTFGAGSRLTVL.

The chain has TRBV29-1 and TRBJ2-3; D might be TRBD1 (5 bases). Trimming pared 5 bases from V and 4 bases from J, leaving 19 bases between. Germline lookup yields CDR1 SQVTM and CDR2 ANQGSEA. There are 15 residues in the CDR3. CDR3 protein: CSVYPRGRAADTQYF. As DNA, the CDR3 is TGCAGCGTTTACCCACGAGGCAGGGCTGCAGATACGCAGTATTTT.

Concerning this clone itself: This sample includes further DNA sequences coding for the same CDR3. The chain has TRBV3-1 (or the pseudogene TRBV3-2) and TRBJ2-3, with TRBD2 identical over 12 bases. Germline V gives CDR1 LGHDT, CDR2 YNNKEL (reference sequence). Trimming cost V 4 bases and J 4 bases; bases outside gene matches: 3. CDR3 length: 15 amino acids. The CDR3 sequence: CASSPTSGRSDTQYF. CDR3 sequence (DNA): TGTGCCAGCAGCCCGACTAGCGGGAGATCAGATACGCAGTATTTT.

The chain couples TRBV4-1 to TRBJ1-2; D remains unclear. Germline V gene data show CDR1 as MGHRA and CDR2 as YSYEKL. V was cut by 5 bases and J by 4 bases, with 23 bases left in between. The CDR3 contains 17 residues. CDR3 in amino acids: CASSSGRGRTETYGYTF. For the CDR3, the DNA is TGCGCCAGCAGCTCGGGCAGAGGGAGAACGGAGACCTATGGCTACACCTTC.

The rearrangement joins TRBV7-2 to TRBJ1-6; D is perhaps TRBD1 (6 bases). Trimming took off 5 bases at V and 9 bases at J, with 17 bases between the two ends. In germline, CDR1 is SGHTA, CDR2 FQGNSA. The CDR3 length is 15 residues. In nucleotides, the CDR3 is TGTGCCAGCAGCGTAGGGGTGGGGGCTCGTTCACCCCTCCACTTT. Protein product: CASSVGVGARSPLHF.

The chain couples TRBV29-1 to TRBJ2-7; TRBD1 matches at 8 bases. Germline-derived CDR1 and CDR2 are SQVTM and ANQGSEA. V trimming: 3 bases; J trimming: 6 bases; junction bases outside the gene matches: 4. The CDR3 has 12 amino acids. The CDR3 sequence is CSVETGAAEQYF. As DNA, the CDR3 is TGCAGCGTTGAGACAGGGGCGGCCGAGCAGTACTTC.

The chain recombines TRBV7-2 with TRBJ1-2, with D possibly being TRBD1 (6 bases). This CDR3 comprises 14 residues. Trimming cost V 3 bases and J 1 base, with 9 bases left between them. CDR1 is SGHTA, CDR2 FQGNSA, per germline. CDR3 loop: CASSFYRDNYGYTF. In nucleotides, the CDR3 is TGTGCCAGCAGCTTCTACAGGGATAACTATGGCTACACCTTC.

The V and J genes are TRBV28 and TRBJ2-3, with D possibly matching TRBD2 (5 bases). The CDR3 spans 14 residues. Germline lookup yields CDR1 MDHEN and CDR2 SYDVKM. V was cut by 6 bases and J by 0 bases, with 10 bases left in between. Written as DNA, the CDR3 is TGTGCCAGCAGCTCGGGCGGGAGCACAGATACGCAGTATTTT. It encodes CASSSGGSTDTQYF. Filled out from reference TRBV28 and TRBJ2-3, the complete variable domain reads DVKVTQSSRYLVKRTGEKVFLECVQDMDHENMFWYRQDPGLGLRLIYFSYDVKMKEKGDIPEGYSVSREKKERFSLILESASTNQTSMYLCASSSGGSTDTQYFGPGTRLTVL.

The chain employs TRBV9 and TRBJ2-1, with TRBD2 matching 8 bases. CDR3 length: 15 residues. J lost 7 bases, V lost 3 bases, and 9 bases had no gene match. CDR1 is SGDLS and CDR2 is YYNGEE in the germline V gene. CDR3: CASSGGGSGGNEQFF. DNA for the CDR3: TGTGCCAGCAGCGGAGGGGGGAGCGGGGGAAATGAGCAGTTCTTC.

The V call is TRBV28, the J call TRBJ1-4; D possibly corresponds to TRBD1 (6 bases). Trimming shortened V by 7 bases and J by 2 bases, and 14 bases separated the two germline ends. CDR1 MDHEN and CDR2 SYDVKM come from the germline V gene. The length of the CDR3 is 15 residues. CDR3 sequence (DNA): TGTGCCAGCACCCTGGGAACAGGGACTAATGAAAAACTGTTTTTT. It encodes CASTLGTGTNEKLFF.

To note about this clone: The junction and the germline gene differ at one end; a read error may be behind it. The V gene is TRBV24-1, the J gene TRBJ1-1, with D maybe TRBD1 (5 bases). The CDR3 covers 11 residues. Germline V gene sequence: CDR1 KGHDR, CDR2 SFDVKD. The CDR3 region is CAPGRNAEAFF. The CDR3 bases are TGTGCCCCAGGGCGGAACGCTGAAGCTTTCTTT.

DNA of the CDR3: TGTGCCAGCAGTTTCTTGGACGGGGGTTTGGATACGCAGTATTTT. This sequence encodes CASSFLDGGLDTQYF. The gene calls are TRBV27 and TRBJ2-3; D may be TRBD2 (6 bases). Trimming cost V 3 bases and J 6 bases, with 16 bases left between them. Germline-derived CDR1 and CDR2 are MNHEY and SMNVEV (reference sequence). The CDR3 has 15 residues.

The chain uses TRBV9 and TRBJ2-2; D unresolved. The CDR3 covers 15 residues. Trimming pared 2 bases from V and 1 base from J, leaving 9 bases between. Germline assignment: CDR1 SGDLS and CDR2 YYNGEE. The CDR3 loop is CASSVLSGNTGELFF. The CDR3 bases are TGTGCCAGCAGCGTTCTCAGTGGGAACACCGGGGAGCTGTTTTTT.

This clone came up a few times. The V and J genes are TRBV18 and TRBJ2-2; tentatively, D is TRBD2 (6 bases). The germline CDR1 and CDR2 sequences are KGHSH and LQKENI. V was shortened by 4 bases and J by 11 bases, with 8 bases between the two germline ends. This CDR3 contains 11 residues. CDR3 nucleotide sequence: TGTGCCAGCTCACTTGGGACTGAGCTGTTTTTT. This translates into CASSLGTELFF.

The chain combines TRBV7-9 with TRBJ2-1; no definite D call. Germline assignment: CDR1 SEHNR and CDR2 FQNEAQ (reference sequence). This CDR3 comprises 13 residues. The germline V and J ends were trimmed by 2 bases and 5 bases, with 7 bases remaining between them. The CDR3 DNA is TGTGCCAGCAGCTTATTCAGTGACAATGAGCAGTTCTTC. This translates into CASSLFSDNEQFF.

The J gene is TRBJ2-7, the V gene TRBV4-3; the match to TRBD1 covers 9 bases. The CDR3 extends over 14 amino acids. V lost 6 bases to trimming and J lost 2 bases; unmatched junction nucleotides: 5. CDR1 is LGHNA, CDR2 YSLEER, per germline. In DNA, the CDR3 is TGCGCCAGCAGTCCAGGGACAGGGACCTACGAGCAGTACTTC. Protein: CASSPGTGTYEQYF.

The chain links TRBV19 to TRBJ2-2; D is ambiguous. Per germline, CDR1 LNHDA and CDR2 SQIVND (reference sequence). V lost 3 bases and J 7 bases, leaving 3 bases between the germline ends. The length of the CDR3 is 11 residues. The CDR3 region is CASSILGELFF. The CDR3 DNA reads as TGTGCCAGTAGTATCCTCGGGGAGCTGTTTTTT.